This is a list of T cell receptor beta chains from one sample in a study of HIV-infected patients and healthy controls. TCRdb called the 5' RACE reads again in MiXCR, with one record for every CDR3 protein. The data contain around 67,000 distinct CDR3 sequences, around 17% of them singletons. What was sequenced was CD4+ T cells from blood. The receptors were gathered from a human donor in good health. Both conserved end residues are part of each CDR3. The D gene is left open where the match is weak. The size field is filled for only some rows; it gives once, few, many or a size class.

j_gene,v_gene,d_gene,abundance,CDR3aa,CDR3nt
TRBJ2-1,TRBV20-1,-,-,CSAKGMGVYNEQFF,TGCAGTGCTAAAGGAATGGGGGTTTACAATGAGCAGTTCTTC
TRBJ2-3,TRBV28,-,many,CASSLRGDTQYF,TGTGCCAGCAGTTTAAGGGGAGATACGCAGTATTTT
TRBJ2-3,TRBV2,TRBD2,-,CASSSGTSGSRSSTDTQYF,TGTGCCAGCAGTTCCGGGACTAGCGGGAGTCGATCTAGCACAGATACGCAGTATTTT
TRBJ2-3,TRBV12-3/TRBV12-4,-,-,CASSPSNTQYF,TGTGCCAGCAGCCCATCCAATACGCAGTATTTT
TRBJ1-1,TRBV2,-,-,CASSDDSRNTEAFF,TGTGCCAGCAGTGATGACAGCCGGAACACTGAAGCTTTCTTT
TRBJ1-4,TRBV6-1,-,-,CASSEGFLRLFF,TGTGCCAGCAGTGAAGGGTTCCTTCGGCTGTTTTTT
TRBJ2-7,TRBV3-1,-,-,CASSRFTNVGEQYF,TGTGCCAGCAGCAGGTTTACAAACGTGGGCGAGCAGTACTTC
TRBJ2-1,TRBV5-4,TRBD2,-,CASSLVGGGAYNEQFF,TGTGCCAGCAGCTTGGTAGGCGGGGGGGCCTACAATGAGCAGTTCTTC
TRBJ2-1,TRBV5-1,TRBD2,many,CASSGTSGYNEQFF,TGCGCCAGCAGCGGGACTAGCGGTTACAATGAGCAGTTCTTC
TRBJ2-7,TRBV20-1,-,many,CSASNVVEQYF,TGCAGTGCTAGTAACGTTGTCGAGCAGTACTTC
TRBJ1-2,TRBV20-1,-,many,CSASTPTGAGENYGYTF,TGCAGTGCTAGCACCCCGACGGGGGCAGGGGAAAACTATGGCTACACCTTC
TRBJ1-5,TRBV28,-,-,CASSPTGYSNQPQHF,TGTGCCAGCAGTCCTACAGGATATAGCAATCAGCCCCAGCATTTT
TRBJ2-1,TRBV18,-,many,CASSPAAEQFF,TGTGCCAGCTCACCCGCGGCTGAGCAGTTCTTC
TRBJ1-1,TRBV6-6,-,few,CASSPGGGNTEAFF,TGTGCCAGCAGCCCGGGGGGAGGGAACACTGAAGCTTTCTTT
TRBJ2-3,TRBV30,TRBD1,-,CAWSLGQTSSTDTQYF,TGTGCCTGGAGTTTGGGACAGACCTCTAGCACAGATACGCAGTATTTT
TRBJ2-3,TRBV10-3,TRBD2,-,CACGAGGPTDTQYF,TGTGCCTGTGGAGCGGGGGGGCCGACAGATACGCAGTATTTT
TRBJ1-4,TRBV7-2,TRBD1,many,CASSRGRTSGGFSEKLFF,TGTGCCAGCAGCCGAGGACGTACTTCAGGGGGCTTCAGTGAAAAACTGTTTTTT
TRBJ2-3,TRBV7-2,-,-,CASSGRAKRTQYF,TGTGCCAGCAGCGGGCGGGCGAAACGTACGCAGTATTTT
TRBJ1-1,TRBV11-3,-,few,CASSLELQTEAFF,TGTGCCAGCAGCTTAGAATTACAGACTGAAGCTTTCTTT
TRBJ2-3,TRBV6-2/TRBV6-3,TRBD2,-,CASSYWSSGSTDTQYF,TGTGCCAGCAGTTACTGGTCTAGCGGGAGCACAGATACGCAGTATTTT
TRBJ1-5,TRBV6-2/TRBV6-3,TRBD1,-,CASSSRRGGNNQPQHF,TGTGCCAGCAGTTCAAGGAGAGGGGGCAACAATCAGCCCCAGCATTTT
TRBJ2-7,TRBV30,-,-,CAWAPQGQGNEQYF,TGTGCCTGGGCTCCTCAGGGGCAGGGGAACGAGCAGTACTTC
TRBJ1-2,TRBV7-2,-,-,CASSLAGIGTGTNYGYTF,TGTGCCAGCAGCTTAGCGGGCATCGGTACAGGGACTAACTATGGCTACACCTTC
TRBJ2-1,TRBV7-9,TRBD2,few,CATGRELGYNEQFF,TGTGCCACGGGGCGGGAGCTAGGGTACAATGAGCAGTTCTTC
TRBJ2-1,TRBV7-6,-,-,CASSLKRGDNEQFF,TGTGCCAGCAGCCTCAAAAGAGGAGACAATGAGCAGTTCTTC
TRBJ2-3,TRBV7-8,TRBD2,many,CASSSQNLAGVPDTQYF,TGTGCCAGCAGCAGCCAAAACCTAGCGGGAGTGCCAGATACGCAGTATTTT
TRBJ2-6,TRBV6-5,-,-,CASSAPPGANVLTF,TGTGCCAGCAGCGCCCCTCCTGGGGCCAACGTCCTGACTTTC
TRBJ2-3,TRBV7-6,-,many,CASSRQVFTDTQYF,TGTGCCAGCAGCCGTCAGGTGTTCACAGATACGCAGTATTTT
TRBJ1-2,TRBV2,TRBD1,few,CASSGEDRRYGYTF,TGTGCCAGCAGTGGGGAGGACAGGCGCTATGGCTACACCTTC
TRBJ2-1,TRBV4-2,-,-,CASSPDWRSVNEQFF,TGTGCCAGCAGCCCCGACTGGCGGAGTGTCAATGAGCAGTTCTTC
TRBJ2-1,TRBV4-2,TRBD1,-,CASSPGQGADEQFF,TGTGCCAGCAGCCCTGGACAGGGGGCCGACGAGCAGTTCTTC
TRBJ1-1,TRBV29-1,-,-,CSVGHQNTEAFF,TGCAGCGTGGGACACCAGAACACTGAAGCTTTCTTT
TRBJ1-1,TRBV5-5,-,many,CASSWDTEAFF,TGTGCCAGCAGCTGGGACACTGAAGCTTTCTTT
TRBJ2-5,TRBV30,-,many,CAWSGSLTQYF,TGTGCCTGGAGTGGATCACTGACCCAGTACTTC
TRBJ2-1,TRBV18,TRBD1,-,CASSPGTGVFNEQFF,TGTGCCAGCTCACCAGGGACAGGGGTATTCAATGAGCAGTTCTTC
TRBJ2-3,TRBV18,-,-,CASSSLAATSTDTQYF,TGTGCCAGCTCAAGCCTGGCGGCAACTAGCACAGATACGCAGTATTTT
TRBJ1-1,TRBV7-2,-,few,CASSWGRNTEAFF,TGTGCCAGCAGTTGGGGGAGGAACACTGAAGCTTTCTTT
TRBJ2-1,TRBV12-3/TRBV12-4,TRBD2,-,CASSLTSVTYNEQFF,TGTGCCAGCAGTCTGACTAGCGTGACCTACAATGAGCAGTTCTTC
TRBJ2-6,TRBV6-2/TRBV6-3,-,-,CASSDYRSSGANVLTF,TGTGCCAGCAGTGACTACAGGAGTTCTGGGGCCAACGTCCTGACTTTC
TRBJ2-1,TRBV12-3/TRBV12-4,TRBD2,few,CASSPPTGGVTGEQFF,TGTGCCAGCAGTCCACCGACCGGGGGGGTTACTGGTGAGCAGTTCTTC
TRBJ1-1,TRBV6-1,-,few,CASRGHMNTEAFF,TGTGCCAGCAGGGGACATATGAACACTGAAGCTTTCTTT
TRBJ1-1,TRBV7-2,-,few,CASSLDQTPTTEAFF,TGTGCCAGCAGCTTAGACCAGACCCCGACCACTGAAGCTTTCTTT
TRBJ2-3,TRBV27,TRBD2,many,CASSFSKGLAGGPWGTDTQYF,TGTGCCAGCAGTTTCTCGAAAGGACTAGCGGGAGGGCCGTGGGGCACAGATACGCAGTATTTT